One sample yielded the 14 T cell receptor beta chains listed below, sequenced in a study of blood T cell repertoires in COVID-19. Measured with immunoSEQ multiplex PCR; TCRdb has only the in-frame clones, and not every one. The sample has approximately 530,000 clones, around 90% seen once. Sequenced material: peripheral blood. The receptors derive from a woman aged 45-60 years with COVID-19, enrolled during active disease.

The chain recombines TRBV15 with TRBJ2-7; no clear D gene. Trimming cost V 0 bases and J 0 bases, with 9 bases left between them. This CDR3 comprises 15 residues. The germline V gene encodes CDR1 LNHNV and CDR2 YYDKDF (reference sequence). The CDR3 protein is CATSRDGASSYEQYF. The CDR3, as DNA: TGTGCCACCAGCAGAGATGGAGCGTCCTCCTACGAGCAGTACTTC. Variable domain in full (rest from reference TRBV15 and TRBJ2-7): DAMVIQNPRYQVTQFGKPVTLSCSQTLNHNVMYWYQQKSSQAPKLLFHYYDKDFNNEADTPDNFQSRRPNTSFCFLDIRSPGLGDTAMYLCATSRDGASSYEQYFGPGTRLTVT.

The J gene is TRBJ2-2, the V gene TRBV18, with D maybe TRBD1 (6 bases). V was clipped by 3 bases and J by 6 bases, with 11 bases between them. CDR3 length: 14 amino acids. The germline gives CDR1 KGHSH, CDR2 LQKENI. CDR3 region: CASSPYRESGELFF. In DNA, the CDR3 is TGTGCCAGCTCACCTTACAGGGAGTCCGGGGAGCTGTTTTTT.

The chain recombines TRBV7-3 with TRBJ1-2; 7 bases are shared with TRBD1. The CDR3 loop spans 12 amino acids. V lost 0 bases, J lost 12 bases, and 4 bases stayed unmatched. Germline V gives CDR1 SGHTA, CDR2 FQGTGA. The CDR3 nucleotides read TGTGCCAGCAGCTTAACTGGGACAGTTAACACCTTC. It is translated as CASSLTGTVNTF.

The genes are TRBV20-1 and TRBJ1-1; the D is unclear. The CDR3 contains 8 residues. Trimming took 8 bases from V and 11 from J, leaving 9 bases between them. Germline assignment: CDR1 DFQATT and CDR2 SNEGSKA (reference sequence). CDR3 coding DNA: TGCAGTACCGGAGGGGCTTTCTTT. Protein: CSTGGAFF.

Concerning this clone: At the DNA level, this CDR3 is encoded by other sequences in the same sample as well. The chain links TRBV6-5 to TRBJ1-2; D may be TRBD1 (5 bases). The CDR3 length is 16 residues. Germline CDR1 reads MNHEY; CDR2 reads SVGAGI. Trimming cost V 2 bases and J 2 bases, with 15 bases left between them. The CDR3 loop is CASSYKSAGLNYGYTF. CDR3 DNA sequence: TGTGCCAGCAGTTACAAGTCGGCAGGGCTGAACTATGGCTACACCTTC.

The table lists this clone with a count of one. This chain's CDR3 is CASSWSVDYNEQFF. CDR3 nucleotides: TGCGCCAGCAGCTGGAGCGTCGATTACAATGAGCAGTTCTTC. J is TRBJ2-1 and V is TRBV5-1; D gene uncertain. The V end was cut by 3 bases, the J end by 4 bases, with 11 bases between. This CDR3 has 14 residues. The germline V gene has CDR1 SGHRS and CDR2 YFSETQ.

CDR3 amino acids: CASSLEGSWNNEQFF. The CDR3 DNA follows: TGTGCCAGCAGCTTGGAAGGGAGTTGGAACAATGAGCAGTTCTTC. The V call is TRBV5-5, the J call TRBJ2-1; tentatively, D is TRBD2 (5 bases). From germline, CDR1 is SGHKS and CDR2 YYEKEE (reference sequence). The ends were cut back, 0 bases at V and 5 bases at J, with 12 bases in the middle. CDR3 length equals 15 residues.

The rearrangement links TRBV11-2 to TRBJ1-4; a weak D match, TRBD1 (5 bases). The germline CDR1 and CDR2 sequences are SGHAT and FQNNGV. The germline V and J ends were trimmed by 5 bases and 5 bases, with 12 bases remaining between them. The CDR3 consists of 14 residues. Written as DNA, the CDR3 is TGTGCCAGCAGCCGAATAGGGGAAAATGAAAAACTGTTTTTT. The encoded protein is CASSRIGENEKLFF.

V and J are TRBV7-8 and TRBJ1-6; TRBD1 agrees at 7 bases. The trim removed 1 base at V and 10 bases at J, leaving 7 bases unmatched. The CDR3 length is 15 residues. Germline V gene lookup returns CDR1 SGHVS and CDR2 FQNEAQ. This chain's CDR3 is CASSLGARGQSPLHF. CDR3 DNA: TGTGCCAGCAGCTTAGGGGCTAGGGGGCAATCACCCCTCCACTTT.

The genes are TRBV19 and TRBJ1-2; TRBD1 matches 10 bases. The CDR3 consists of 13 residues. Trimming cost V 8 bases and J 8 bases; bases outside gene matches: 8. Germline V gene lookup returns CDR1 LNHDA and CDR2 SQIVND (reference sequence). The DNA for the CDR3 is TGTGCCAGTCAAAGACAGGGGGCAGAAGGCTACACCTTC. Translating it yields CASQRQGAEGYTF.

V gene TRBV15 combines with J gene TRBJ2-7; 7 nucleotides align to TRBD1. The trim removed 0 bases at V and 1 base at J, leaving 3 bases unmatched. The CDR3 extends over 15 amino acids. Germline-derived CDR1 and CDR2 are LNHNV and YYDKDF (reference sequence). The CDR3 nucleotides read TGTGCCACCAGCAGAGATTTACAGGGGTCCTACGAGCAGTACTTC. It codes for CATSRDLQGSYEQYF.

The V gene is TRBV5-4, the J gene TRBJ1-6; TRBD1 aligns across 7 bases. CDR3 length: 14 residues. Germline V gives CDR1 SGHNT, CDR2 YYREEE (reference sequence). Trimming at V came to 6 bases and at J to 9 bases, leaving 9 bases not matched to a gene. In DNA, the CDR3 is TGTGCCAGCACCTCGAGACAGGGAAGTTCACCCCTCCACTTT. This codes for CASTSRQGSSPLHF.

This clone was recorded only once. The chain has TRBV3-1 (or the pseudogene TRBV3-2) and TRBJ1-5; 9 bases align to TRBD1. CDR1 is LGHDT and CDR2 is YNNKEL in the germline V gene (reference sequence). The CDR3 covers 15 residues. Trimming took 4 bases from V and 2 from J; bases not matched to a gene: 3. This chain's CDR3 is CASSPWTGGNQPQHF. The CDR3 region has the DNA TGTGCCAGCAGCCCATGGACAGGGGGCAATCAGCCCCAGCATTTT.

CDR3 sequence: CASSVEGRKETQYF. CDR3 in DNA: TGTGCCAGCAGCGTAGAAGGGAGAAAAGAGACCCAGTACTTC. The chain joins TRBV9 to TRBJ2-5; tentative D call: TRBD2 (5 bases). This CDR3 is built from 14 residues. V lost 0 bases and J lost 3, with 9 bases in between. Germline V gives CDR1 SGDLS, CDR2 YYNGEE. The full variable domain, in which reference TRBV9 and TRBJ2-5 provide the parts outside the CDR3, is DSGVTQTPKHLITATGQRVTLRCSPRSGDLSVYWYQQSLDQGLQFLIQYYNGEERAKGNILERFSAQQFPDLHSELNLSSLELGDSALYFCASSVEGRKETQYFGPGTRLLVL.